The 27 T cell receptor beta chains reported below all come from one sample, sequenced in a study of blood T cell repertoires in COVID-19. Sequencing was performed with immunoSEQ multiplex PCR; in TCRdb, only in-frame clones are kept and a portion is missing. The sample contains 70,000 to 95,000 clones, more than 70% of which appear only once. Sequencing used peripheral blood. These receptors were obtained from a human donor in a cohort sampled during active COVID-19.

CDR3 DNA sequence: TGCAGCGCTACGCAGGGAGCGCGGGGTGAAGCTTTCTTT. Amino acids: CSATQGARGEAFF. This chain joins TRBV29-1 and TRBJ1-1; TRBD1 is a possible D gene (5 bases). Trimming removed 7 bases from V and 7 bases from J, with 19 bases in between. The CDR3 has 13 residues. The germline gives CDR1 SQVTM, CDR2 ANQGSEA.

The genes are TRBV30 and TRBJ2-7, with 9 bases aligning to TRBD2. This CDR3 is 14 amino acids long. The V gene's germline CDR1 is GTSNPN and CDR2 SVGIG (reference sequence). V was pared by 7 bases and J by 0 bases, with 7 bases of the junction left unmatched. The CDR3 DNA is TGTGCCTCCTCCGGAGCGGGAGGCTCCTACGAGCAGTACTTC. Encoded protein: CASSGAGGSYEQYF.

The chain recombines TRBV3-1 (or the pseudogene TRBV3-2) with TRBJ2-5; D ambiguous. The CDR3 length is 14 residues. Trimming shortened V by 4 bases and J by 6 bases, and 15 bases separated the two germline ends. The V gene's germline CDR1 is LGHDT and CDR2 YNNKEL (reference sequence). Here the CDR3 reads CASSPGGGVKTQYF. CDR3 nucleotide sequence: TGTGCCAGCAGCCCGGGTGGTGGTGTAAAGACCCAGTACTTC.

The CDR3 bases are TGTGCCAGCAGTGTCGGACAGGGGGCTATCGGGGAGCTGTTTTTT. Translating it yields CASSVGQGAIGELFF. This chain links TRBV2 with TRBJ2-2, with 11 bases fitting TRBD1. The V gene end was trimmed by 4 bases and the J gene end by 7 bases; junction bases not matched to a gene: 5. This CDR3 region has 15 residues. CDR1 and CDR2 (germline): SNHLY, FYNNEI.

The chain carries TRBV5-6 and TRBJ2-5, with 11 bases identical to TRBD2. This CDR3 contains 16 residues. CDR1 SGHDT and CDR2 YYEEEE come from the germline V gene. V gave up 2 bases and J gave up 2 bases; unmatched junction bases: 5. As DNA, the CDR3 is TGTGCCAGCAGCTTCTCACTAGCGGGGGTGCAAGAGACCCAGTACTTC. This encodes CASSFSLAGVQETQYF.

The rearrangement joins TRBV7-2 to TRBJ2-1, with 7 bases lining up with TRBD2. Germline CDR1 SGHTA, CDR2 FQGNSA. V was pared by 5 bases and J by 1 base, with 8 bases of the junction left unmatched. The CDR3 is made up of 16 amino acids. Written as DNA, the CDR3 is TGTGCCAGCAGCCCGAGCGGGACGGGGTCCTACAATGAGCAGTTCTTC. Its protein product is CASSPSGTGSYNEQFF.

The chain combines TRBV11-2 with TRBJ1-2; 8 bases are shared with TRBD1. V lost 1 base to trimming and J lost 6 bases; unmatched junction nucleotides: 19. Germline-derived CDR1 and CDR2 are SGHAT and FQNNGV. The CDR3 loop spans 19 amino acids. For the CDR3, the DNA is TGTGCCAGCAGCTTAGTCTTGGCAGGGGGCGTCTTAGAAGCCGATGGCTACACCTTC. Its translation is CASSLVLAGGVLEADGYTF.

The rearrangement uses TRBV7-6 and TRBJ2-1, with TRBD2 identical over 9 bases. Germline CDR1 SGHVS, CDR2 FNYEAQ. The junction had 6 bases not matched to a gene; V was cut back by 5 bases and J by 1 base. The CDR3 runs 16 residues. Here the CDR3 DNA reads TGTGCCAGCAGCCACGAAGCGGGAGGTTCCTACAATGAGCAGTTCTTC. It yields the protein CASSHEAGGSYNEQFF. The full variable domain, with the rest looked up from reference TRBV7-6 and TRBJ2-1, is GAGVSQSPRYKVTKRGQDVALRCDPISGHVSLYWYRQALGQGPEFLTYFNYEAQQDKSGLPNDRFSAERPEGSISTLTIQRTEQRDSAMYRCASSHEAGGSYNEQFFGPGTRLTVL.

The gene calls are TRBV19 and TRBJ2-7; D uncertain. In germline, CDR1 is LNHDA, CDR2 SQIVND (reference sequence). This CDR3 is built from 14 residues. The V gene lost 4 bases and the J gene lost 2 bases, with 12 bases spanning the gap. The CDR3, as DNA: TGTGCCAGTAGTACCCCAGTCCCCCCCTACGAGCAGTACTTC. It encodes CASSTPVPPYEQYF.

The gene calls are TRBV7-9 and TRBJ1-2, with 12 bases identical to TRBD1. Germline CDR1 and CDR2: SEHNR and FQNEAQ (reference sequence). The V and J ends lost 2 bases and 8 bases, in that order; junction bases with no gene match: 12. The CDR3 length is 17 residues. The CDR3 bases are TGTGCCAGCAGCTTAACCCTCGAGGGACAGGGGGCAAGAGGCTACACCTTC. Its translation: CASSLTLEGQGARGYTF.

The CDR3 spells CASSRGRGTYEQYF. For the CDR3, the DNA is TGTGCCAGCAGCAGGGGACGGGGGACCTACGAGCAGTACTTC. The genes are TRBV7-2 and TRBJ2-7; D possibly corresponds to TRBD2 (6 bases). CDR3 size: 14 residues. Trimming removed 5 bases from V and 2 bases from J, with 13 bases in between. The V gene's germline CDR1 is SGHTA and CDR2 FQGNSA. The full variable domain, rest sourced from reference TRBV7-2 and TRBJ2-7, is GAGVSQSPSNKVTEKGKDVELRCDPISGHTALYWYRQSLGQGLEFLIYFQGNSAPDKSGLPSDRFSAERTGGSVSTLTIQRTQQEDSAVYLCASSRGRGTYEQYFGPGTRLTVT.

The rearrangement uses TRBV12-5 and TRBJ2-6; 7 positions agree with TRBD2. With V trimmed by 1 base and J by 0 bases, 0 bases remained unmatched. Per germline, CDR1 LGHNT and CDR2 FRNRAP. This CDR3 is built from 16 residues. The CDR3 DNA reads as TGTGCTAGTGGTTTGGGCGGGAGCTCTGGGGCCAACGTCCTGACTTTC. Translation: CASGLGGSSGANVLTF. Variable domain in full (rest from reference TRBV12-5 and TRBJ2-6): DARVTQTPRHKVTEMGQEVTMRCQPILGHNTVFWYRQTMMQGLELLAYFRNRAPLDDSGMPKDRFSAEMPDATLATLKIQPSEPRDSAVYFCASGLGGSSGANVLTFGAGSRLTVL.

In this sample, this clone turned up a few times. The rearrangement uses TRBV19 and TRBJ1-1; a weak D match, TRBD1 (5 bases). CDR1 is LNHDA, CDR2 SQIVND, per germline (reference sequence). The CDR3 is made up of 14 amino acids. Trimming cost V 3 bases and J 1 base, with 9 bases left between them. In nucleotides, the CDR3 is TGTGCCAGTAGTATCAGGGTAGAGAACACTGAAGCTTTCTTT. This encodes CASSIRVENTEAFF.

The chain combines TRBV5-4 with TRBJ2-2; D may be TRBD1 (5 bases). The CDR3 runs 15 residues. V was clipped by 4 bases and J by 5 bases, with 15 bases between them. Germline V lookup: CDR1 SGHNT, CDR2 YYREEE (reference sequence). The CDR3, as DNA: TGTGCCAGCAGCCTAAGCAGGGCCTCGACCGGGGAGCTGTTTTTT. Its protein is CASSLSRASTGELFF.

This chain uses TRBV3-1 (or the pseudogene TRBV3-2) with TRBJ2-1, with 9 positions matching TRBD1. CDR1 is LGHDT and CDR2 is YNNKEL in the germline V gene (reference sequence). The CDR3 runs 17 residues. The junction had 10 bases not matched to a gene; V was cut back by 2 bases and J by 5 bases. DNA of the CDR3: TGTGCCAGCAGCCAACGAATAGTGGGACAGGGTGACAATGAGCAGTTCTTC. Its translation is CASSQRIVGQGDNEQFF.

CDR3 residues: CASSHEATGANVLTF. In DNA, the CDR3 is TGTGCCAGCAGCCACGAGGCTACTGGGGCCAACGTCCTGACTTTC. V and J are TRBV6-2 or TRBV6-3 and TRBJ2-6; D not certain. The CDR3 covers 15 residues. The V and J ends lost 6 bases and 2 bases respectively, with 11 bases between them. Germline assignment: CDR1 MNHEY and CDR2 SVGEGT.

This clone was counted once. The chain carries TRBV19 and TRBJ2-6, with D unclear. V lost 8 bases to trimming and J lost 0 bases, with 17 bases between them. Per the germline V gene, CDR1 is LNHDA and CDR2 is SQIVND (reference sequence). The CDR3 covers 17 residues. DNA for the CDR3: TGTGCCAGTTCCTACCAGAGTCCTAGCTCTGGGGCCAACGTCCTGACTTTC. Translating gives CASSYQSPSSGANVLTF. Full variable domain (outside the CDR3, taken from reference TRBV19 and TRBJ2-6): DGGITQSPKYLFRKEGQNVTLSCEQNLNHDAMYWYRQDPGQGLRLIYYSQIVNDFQKGDIAEGYSVSREKKESFPLTVTSAQKNPTAFYLCASSYQSPSSGANVLTFGAGSRLTVL.

This CDR3 reads CASSFLAGETGELFF. In DNA form, the CDR3 reads TGCGCCAGCAGCTTTCTAGCGGGGGAGACCGGGGAGCTGTTTTTT. The J gene is TRBJ2-2, the V gene TRBV5-1, with 10 bases fitting TRBD2. There are 15 residues in the CDR3. Germline loops: CDR1 SGHRS, CDR2 YFSETQ. V lost 2 bases, J lost 5 bases, and 3 bases stayed unmatched.

The chain couples TRBV6-4 to TRBJ2-3; 8 bases are a match to TRBD1. The J segment lost 4 bases and the V segment lost 6 bases, leaving 3 bases of the junction unmatched. The germline gives CDR1 MRHNA, CDR2 SNTAGT. The CDR3 spans 13 residues. Written as DNA, the CDR3 is TGTGCCAGCAGAGGACAGGGTTCAGATACGCAGTATTTT. It translates to CASRGQGSDTQYF.

The rearrangement links TRBV2 to TRBJ2-2; 7 bases align to TRBD1. V was clipped by 4 bases and J by 6 bases; unmatched bases: 11. The CDR3 is made up of 16 amino acids. From germline, CDR1 is SNHLY and CDR2 FYNNEI. The DNA for the CDR3 is TGTGCCAGCAGTGGGTATTGGACAGGATTACCCGGGGAGCTGTTTTTT. Protein: CASSGYWTGLPGELFF.

The chain recombines TRBV6-5 with TRBJ2-1, with TRBD1 as a possible D gene (6 bases). The germline V gene encodes CDR1 MNHEY and CDR2 SVGAGI. V lost 5 bases and J 10 bases, leaving 15 bases between the germline ends. The CDR3 has 13 amino acids. In DNA, the CDR3 is TGTGCCAGCAGTACTTACAGGGAAAGGGAGCAGTTCTTC. This gives the protein CASSTYREREQFF.

V and J are TRBV7-6 and TRBJ2-2; the D gene is possibly TRBD2 (7 bases). Germline loops: CDR1 SGHVS, CDR2 FNYEAQ. CDR3 length: 17 residues. V lost 1 base and J 3 bases, leaving 15 bases between the germline ends. CDR3 sequence: CASSLGVAGAHTGELFF. The CDR3 nucleotides are TGTGCCAGCAGCTTAGGTGTGGCGGGGGCACACACCGGGGAGCTGTTTTTT.

The chain carries TRBV6-6 and TRBJ1-1, with 8 bases aligning to TRBD1. CDR3 length: 14 amino acids. Germline CDR1 MNHNY, CDR2 SVGAGI (reference sequence). The trim removed 3 bases at V and 2 bases at J, leaving 2 bases unmatched. The CDR3 region has the DNA TGTGCCAGCAGTTATACAGGGGGAAACACTGAAGCTTTCTTT. It is translated as CASSYTGGNTEAFF.

The rearrangement links TRBV20-1 to TRBJ1-1; D gene ambiguous. This CDR3 is 10 amino acids long. V lost 5 bases to trimming and J lost 7 bases, with 8 bases between them. Germline V gene lookup returns CDR1 DFQATT and CDR2 SNEGSKA (reference sequence). The CDR3 DNA follows: TGCAGTGCTCTAGTTGTTGAAGCTTTCTTT. This gives the protein CSALVVEAFF.

The rearrangement uses TRBV19 and TRBJ1-5, with D uncertain. The V end lost 3 bases, the J end lost 8 bases, and 11 bases lay between the germline ends. CDR1 is LNHDA, CDR2 SQIVND, per germline (reference sequence). This CDR3 is built from 13 residues. The CDR3 nucleotides are TGTGCCAGTAGTATTAGAGGTGGCGAGCCCCAGCATTTT. This sequence encodes CASSIRGGEPQHF.

The chain joins TRBV6-2 or TRBV6-3 to TRBJ1-5; D may be TRBD1 (6 bases). V was clipped by 2 bases and J by 2 bases, with 10 bases between them. The CDR3 extends over 15 amino acids. Per the germline V gene, CDR1 is MNHEY and CDR2 is SVGEGT. DNA of the CDR3: TGTGCCAGCAGTTACGGGGGGGCGGGCAATCAGCCCCAGCATTTT. Translating it yields CASSYGGAGNQPQHF.

V usage is TRBV6-6 and J usage is TRBJ1-4, with D possibly being TRBD1 (5 bases). With 0 bases removed from V and 8 bases from J, the gap between germline ends came to 13 bases. The CDR3 extends over 15 amino acids. Looked up from germline, CDR1 is MNHNY and CDR2 is SVGAGI (reference sequence). CDR3 nucleotides: TGTGCCAGCAGTTACTCTTTTGGGGCAGGAGAAAAACTGTTTTTT. This codes for CASSYSFGAGEKLFF.